Shown below are 15 T cell receptor beta chains from a single sample sequenced in a study of T cells in Graves' hyperthyroidism and ophthalmopathy. RNA transcripts provided the source from which TCR beta CDR3 regions were amplified. The HTBI set primed first-round TCR CDR3 RT-PCR. TCRdb re-analysed the multiplex PCR reads in MiXCR, keeping a single row per CDR3 protein. The sample includes 500,000 to 750,000 distinct CDR3 sequences, around 46% of them seen just once. Sequencing was done on a sample of peripheral blood or thyroid tissue (not recorded which). The receptor source for this set is a woman between 18 and 30 years old with Graves' hyperthyroidism.

The chain has TRBV7-9 and TRBJ1-5, with D perhaps TRBD1 (6 bases). Germline lookup yields CDR1 SEHNR and CDR2 FQNEAQ (reference sequence). This CDR3 is 13 amino acids long. Trimming left V 7 bases short and J 6 bases short, with 13 bases between. The CDR3 reads CASTPQGGQPQHF. The CDR3 DNA sequence: TGTGCCAGCACCCCGCAAGGGGGTCAGCCCCAGCATTTT.

This clonotype was seen ten or more times. The chain has TRBV5-4 and TRBJ2-7; D unresolved. CDR1 is SGHNT and CDR2 is YYREEE in the germline V gene (reference sequence). CDR3 length: 12 residues. The V end was cut by 1 base, the J end by 5 bases, with 7 bases between. CDR3 sequence: CASSLYRDEQYF. The CDR3 DNA follows: TGTGCCAGCAGCTTGTATAGGGACGAGCAGTACTTC.

CDR3 coding DNA: TGTGCCAGCAGTTACCGGACAGGGGGTCCCCGAGGGGAGCAGTACTTC. It translates to CASSYRTGGPRGEQYF. This rearrangement joins TRBV12-3 or TRBV12-4 to TRBJ2-7; 10 nucleotides agree with TRBD1. CDR3 length: 16 amino acids. The trim removed 4 bases at V and 7 bases at J, leaving 13 bases unmatched.

This clonotype was detected many times. The chain recombines TRBV7-2 with TRBJ2-2; D remains unclear. V lost 1 base and J 4 bases, leaving 4 bases between the germline ends. This CDR3 comprises 13 residues. Germline-derived CDR1 and CDR2 are SGHTA and FQGNSA. CDR3 in DNA: TGTGCCAGCAGCTTAGTAATCACCGGGGAGCTGTTTTTT. Translated, it gives CASSLVITGELFF.

This sequence joins TRBV7-3 and TRBJ2-7; tentative D call: TRBD2 (6 bases). TRBJ2-1 matches the DNA end more closely, so the J call is doubtful. This CDR3 region has 16 residues. Germline V CDR1 and CDR2: SGHTA, FQGTGA. The CDR3 DNA follows: TGTGCCAGCAGCTTATTATCTTCGGGACTCCTTTATGAGCAGTTCTTC. Amino acid sequence: CASSLLSSGLLYEQFF.

The J gene is TRBJ2-7, the V gene TRBV20-1; 8 positions agree with TRBD2. The V gene end was trimmed by 6 bases and the J gene end by 7 bases; junction bases not matched to a gene: 17. This CDR3 spans 15 amino acids. Germline assignment: CDR1 DFQATT and CDR2 SNEGSKA (reference sequence). The CDR3 bases are TGCAGTGCCATCACCCCTAGCGGGTCCAGGGAGGAGCAGTACTTC. It is translated as CSAITPSGSREEQYF.

This clonotype has a count of ten or more. V and J are TRBV7-8 and TRBJ1-2; D is ambiguous. Germline V gives CDR1 SGHVS, CDR2 FQNEAQ. The CDR3 spans 16 residues. Trimming left V 1 base short and J 2 bases short, with 14 bases between. The CDR3 protein is CASSLDGRTANYGYTF. The CDR3 coding sequence is TGTGCCAGCAGCTTAGACGGGCGAACAGCAAACTATGGCTACACCTTC.

This clonotype was detected only once. A much bigger clone sits one base away, suggesting this may be a read error. J is TRBJ2-1 and V is TRBV14; 13 bases map to TRBD2. The CDR3 runs 15 residues. Germline loops: CDR1 SGHDN, CDR2 FVKESK. The CDR3: CASSQGLAGHREQLF. In nucleotides, the CDR3 is TGTGCCAGCAGCCAGGGACTAGCGGGACATCGTGAGCAGCTCTTC.

CDR3 amino acids: CASSARGLNTIYF. The CDR3 DNA reads as TGTGCCAGCAGCGCCAGGGGGCTTAACACCATATATTTT. The V call is TRBV9, the J call TRBJ1-3; 8 bases match TRBD1. V was pared by 3 bases and J by 7 bases, with 3 bases of the junction left unmatched. Germline V gives CDR1 SGDLS, CDR2 YYNGEE. The CDR3 is 13 residues long.

This clonotype was seen only a few times. The chain carries TRBV12-3 or TRBV12-4 and TRBJ2-5, with 9 bases matching TRBD1. CDR3 length equals 20 residues. The junction had 21 bases not matched to a gene; V was cut back by 3 bases and J by 4 bases. The DNA of the CDR3 is TGTGCCAGCAGTTTTTCCGGACAGGGGTGGGCGCGGAGGGCCGGAGAGACCCAGTACTTC. This gives the protein CASSFSGQGWARRAGETQYF.

V usage is TRBV4-3 and J usage is TRBJ1-5; no reliable D call. Trimming took 1 base from V and 2 from J, leaving 15 bases between them. This CDR3 contains 17 residues. Germline V gene sequence: CDR1 LGHNA, CDR2 YSLEER. The CDR3 region has the DNA TGCGCCAGCAGCCAAGGGACCGAGGCCCGGGGCAATCAGCCCCAGCATTTT. This translates into CASSQGTEARGNQPQHF.

V is TRBV6-1 and J is TRBJ1-1; D is unresolved. V was shortened by 6 bases and J by 3 bases, with 17 bases between the two germline ends. Germline V gene lookup returns CDR1 MNHNS and CDR2 SASEGT. This CDR3 region has 15 residues. DNA of the CDR3: TGTGCCAGCAGGGATAATTCGGGCGTGCACACTGAAGCTTTCTTT. This translates into CASRDNSGVHTEAFF.

Many counts were recorded for this clonotype. The chain carries TRBV12-3 or TRBV12-4 and TRBJ1-1, with 11 bases identical to TRBD1. The CDR3 spans 15 residues. The V segment lost 5 bases and the J segment 4 bases; nucleotides outside the gene matches: 6. CDR3 in amino acids: CASSPPGQGGTEAFF. Written as DNA, the CDR3 is TGTGCCAGCAGTCCTCCGGGACAGGGGGGCACTGAAGCTTTCTTT.

This clonotype was detected only a few times. The chain joins TRBV24-1 to TRBJ2-1; 8 bases agree with TRBD1. Per germline, CDR1 KGHDR and CDR2 SFDVKD. Trimming cost V 4 bases and J 8 bases; bases outside gene matches: 6. The CDR3 totals 14 residues. CDR3 DNA sequence: TGTGCCACCAGTGACCCGGGACAGGCCTATGAGCAGTTCTTC. This gives the protein CATSDPGQAYEQFF.

The CDR3 here is CASSPTRGPQETQYF. In nucleotides, the CDR3 is TGTGCCAGCAGTCCCACGAGGGGGCCTCAAGAGACCCAGTACTTC. The genes are TRBV12-3 or TRBV12-4 and TRBJ2-7, with 7 bases aligning to TRBD1. The closer fit of TRBJ2-5 to the DNA end suggests the J call may be wrong. This CDR3 has 15 amino acids.